These 23 T cell receptor beta chains came from one sample sequenced in a study of patients and donors after allogeneic stem cell transplantation. From the RT-PCR reads, TCRdb called clonotypes with MiXCR, one entry per CDR3 protein. The data show about a million distinct CDR3 sequences, around 17% seen once. Material for sequencing was blood, either unsorted or a sorted T cell fraction (not recorded which). The source is a human donor who was either an allogeneic HSCT recipient or a stem cell or donor lymphocyte infusion donor (not recorded which). It is not recorded whose cells these are; they may come from a transplant donor.

This chain connects TRBV12-3 or TRBV12-4 to TRBJ1-4; 8 bases are shared with TRBD1. The CDR3 consists of 14 residues. After removal of 8 bases from V and 7 bases from J, the junction contained 9 bases not matched to a gene. The CDR3 DNA follows: TGTGCCAGCCGCAGGACAGGGTGGAGTGAAAAACTGTTTTTT. This gives the protein CASRRTGWSEKLFF.

This clonotype was counted only a few times. This chain links TRBV7-9 with TRBJ2-1; no definite D call. The CDR3 consists of 11 residues. Germline V CDR1 and CDR2: SEHNR, FQNEAQ (reference sequence). Trimming stripped 5 bases from V and 8 bases from J, with 7 bases between. Here the CDR3 reads CASSLDDEQFF. The CDR3 DNA reads TGTGCCAGCAGCCTAGACGATGAGCAGTTCTTC.

The chain links TRBV6-1 to TRBJ1-2; 7 positions match TRBD1. Germline CDR1 MNHNS, CDR2 SASEGT. This CDR3 has 15 residues. Germline trimming cut 5 bases from V and 3 bases from J; bases unmatched to any gene: 9. The CDR3 sequence: CASSLQGKVDYGYTF. In nucleotides, the CDR3 is TGTGCCAGCAGTCTACAGGGGAAGGTCGACTATGGCTACACCTTC.

In its sample, this clonotype was seen a few times. The gene calls are TRBV29-1 and TRBJ1-5, with no clear D. The CDR3 totals 13 residues. Trimming left V 5 bases short and J 3 bases short, with 11 bases between. Germline V gene lookup returns CDR1 SQVTM and CDR2 ANQGSEA. This chain's CDR3 is CSVRTEINQPQHF. The CDR3 DNA reads as TGCAGCGTTCGGACGGAAATCAATCAGCCCCAGCATTTT.

In its sample, this clonotype was seen a few times. CDR3 residues: CSVYEAGPPNEQYF. CDR3 bases: TGCAGCGTTTATGAGGCAGGGCCTCCAAACGAGCAGTACTTC. This sequence joins TRBV29-1 and TRBJ2-7; D possibly corresponds to TRBD1 (5 bases). Germline loops: CDR1 SQVTM, CDR2 ANQGSEA. Trimming stripped 5 bases from V and 5 bases from J, with 19 bases between. This CDR3 has 14 amino acids.

This clonotype was seen repeatedly, ten times or more. At one of its ends the junction is not consistent with the germline gene, which may arise from a read error. The chain combines TRBV28 with TRBJ2-7, with 8 bases aligning to TRBD1. CDR3 size: 12 residues. Per the germline V gene, CDR1 is MDHEN and CDR2 is SYDVKM. The CDR3 is CASRQGIYEQYF. CDR3 sequence (DNA): TGCGCCAGCAGACAGGGGATCTACGAGCAGTACTTC.

This clonotype appeared a few times. The rearrangement links TRBV20-1 to TRBJ2-5; 8 bases are a match to TRBD2. V was pared by 3 bases and J by 9 bases, with 12 bases of the junction left unmatched. The germline V gene has CDR1 DFQATT and CDR2 SNEGSKA (reference sequence). This CDR3 is 14 amino acids long. This CDR3 is CSARAGTRAGAQYF. DNA for the CDR3: TGCAGTGCTAGGGCCGGGACTAGAGCGGGGGCCCAGTACTTC.

This clonotype was seen a few times. V gene TRBV12-3 or TRBV12-4 combines with J gene TRBJ2-5; tentatively, D is TRBD1 (7 bases). The CDR3 sequence is 14 residues long. Trimming removed 6 bases from V and 7 bases from J, with 18 bases in between. DNA for the CDR3: TGTGCCAGCAGACCTACCCAGGGGGGTTCGACCCAGTACTTC. It yields the protein CASRPTQGGSTQYF.

This clonotype has more than one count but fewer than ten. The chain employs TRBV12-3 or TRBV12-4 and TRBJ1-2; weak D call: TRBD1 (6 bases). This CDR3 comprises 13 residues. Trimming pared 4 bases from V and 4 bases from J, leaving 10 bases between. In nucleotides, the CDR3 is TGTGCCAGCAGTTCAGGGGATAGCTATGGCTACACCTTC. It is translated as CASSSGDSYGYTF.

V gene TRBV20-1 combines with J gene TRBJ1-2, with D unclear. V lost 3 bases and J 2 bases, leaving 13 bases between the germline ends. CDR1 DFQATT and CDR2 SNEGSKA come from the germline V gene (reference sequence). The CDR3 length is 14 residues. For the CDR3, the DNA is TGCAGTGCTAGTCTTGGGAGGGCGAACTATGGCTACACCTTC. Translated, it gives CSASLGRANYGYTF.

In this sample, this clonotype turned up a few times. V usage is TRBV12-3 or TRBV12-4 and J usage is TRBJ2-1; D ambiguous. V was trimmed by 1 base and J by 4 bases, leaving 11 bases between them. The CDR3 totals 15 residues. CDR3 nucleotide sequence: TGTGCCAGCAGTTTAGTGGCCTGGCGTTACAATGAGCAGTTCTTC. It codes for CASSLVAWRYNEQFF.

The J gene is TRBJ2-1, the V gene TRBV12-3 or TRBV12-4; 11 nucleotides line up with TRBD1. This CDR3 region has 15 residues. The junction had 4 bases not matched to a gene; V was cut back by 5 bases and J by 4 bases. CDR3 in DNA: TGTGCCAGCAGTACCTGGGACAGGGGGTACAATGAGCAGTTCTTC. Encoded protein: CASSTWDRGYNEQFF.

The chain links TRBV5-1 to TRBJ1-2; the D is unclear. The germline V gene has CDR1 SGHRS and CDR2 YFSETQ. CDR3 length equals 15 residues. Trimming pared 0 bases from V and 4 bases from J, leaving 13 bases between. CDR3 sequence: CASSLGDPAGYGYTF. The DNA for the CDR3 is TGCGCCAGCAGCTTGGGGGATCCCGCCGGCTATGGCTACACCTTC.

V gene TRBV10-3 combines with J gene TRBJ2-5; 9 bases line up with TRBD1. Germline CDR1 ENHRY, CDR2 SYGVKD. V lost 6 bases, J lost 4 bases, and 6 bases stayed unmatched. The length of the CDR3 is 14 residues. The CDR3 nucleotides are TGTGCCATCAGGCAGACAGGGGGGGGAGAGACCCAGTACTTC. This encodes CAIRQTGGGETQYF.

This chain links TRBV30 with TRBJ1-1, with D hard to call. V dropped 6 bases and J dropped 3 bases, with 8 bases sitting between them. This CDR3 has 11 amino acids. Germline CDR1 GTSNPN, CDR2 SVGIG (reference sequence). CDR3: CACSPDTEAFF. As DNA, the CDR3 is TGTGCCTGCAGCCCTGACACTGAAGCTTTCTTT.

This clonotype was seen more than once but under ten times. The V gene is TRBV4-2, the J gene TRBJ1-2, with a possible D match to TRBD1 (5 bases). Looked up from germline, CDR1 is LGHNA and CDR2 is YNFKEQ. Trimming removed 0 bases from V and 1 base from J, with 9 bases in between. The length of the CDR3 is 15 residues. CDR3 residues: CASSQDGGDNYGYTF. The CDR3 bases are TGTGCCAGCAGCCAAGACGGAGGGGATAACTATGGCTACACCTTC.

The V gene is TRBV7-8, the J gene TRBJ2-5, with D possibly being TRBD2 (6 bases). V lost 1 base and J 5 bases, leaving 14 bases between the germline ends. The CDR3 is 15 amino acids. Germline CDR1 is SGHVS and CDR2 is FQNEAQ. The CDR3 nucleotides read TGTGCCAGCAGCTTAGAGCCGGGAGTTCTTGAGACCCAGTACTTC. Protein: CASSLEPGVLETQYF.

The chain couples TRBV15 to TRBJ2-7; TRBD1 is a possible D gene (5 bases). In germline, CDR1 is LNHNV, CDR2 YYDKDF (reference sequence). The CDR3 is made up of 13 amino acids. The germline V and J ends were trimmed by 3 bases and 7 bases, with 13 bases remaining between them. CDR3 coding DNA: TGTGCCACCAGCAGGTTTCTACAGGCAGAGCAGTACTTC. Amino acid sequence: CATSRFLQAEQYF.

This chain uses TRBV4-3 with TRBJ1-1; unclear D gene. Trimming took 1 base from V and 4 from J, leaving 16 bases between them. The V gene's germline CDR1 is LGHNA and CDR2 YSLEER. The CDR3 runs to 16 residues. CDR3 sequence: CASSQVLTGVATEAFF. The CDR3 DNA reads as TGCGCCAGCAGCCAAGTTTTGACGGGAGTAGCCACTGAAGCTTTCTTT.

The chain combines TRBV30 with TRBJ1-1; 7 bases agree with TRBD1. With 2 bases clipped from V and 1 base from J, the junction kept 4 bases outside the gene matches. This CDR3 has 14 amino acids. Germline CDR1 GTSNPN, CDR2 SVGIG (reference sequence). The CDR3 spells CAWSSRQGNTEAFF. The CDR3 DNA is TGTGCCTGGAGTTCTAGACAGGGGAACACTGAAGCTTTCTTT. Full variable domain (rest looked up from reference TRBV30 and TRBJ1-1): SQTIHQWPATLVQPVGSPLSLECTVEGTSNPNLYWYRQAAGRGLQLLFYSVGIGQISSEVPQNLSASRPQDRQFILSSKKLLLSDSGFYLCAWSSRQGNTEAFFGQGTRLTVV.

The V gene is TRBV15, the J gene TRBJ2-5, with 7 bases fitting TRBD1. The CDR3 runs 15 residues. CDR1 and CDR2 from the germline V gene are LNHNV and YYDKDF (reference sequence). V lost 0 bases and J lost 3; bases outside the gene matches: 4. CDR3 nucleotide sequence: TGTGCCACCAGCAGAGATCAGACAGGGAAAGAGACCCAGTACTTC. As protein: CATSRDQTGKETQYF.

This chain uses TRBV3-1 with TRBJ2-2, with 11 bases matching TRBD2. The junction had 7 bases not matched to a gene; V was cut back by 4 bases and J by 6 bases. This CDR3 is built from 16 residues. Germline lookup yields CDR1 LGHDT and CDR2 YNNKEL (reference sequence). The CDR3 coding sequence is TGTGCCAGCAGCCTCCGGACTAGCGGGTTGTCCGGGGAGCTGTTTTTT. It codes for CASSLRTSGLSGELFF.

The chain carries TRBV5-1 and TRBJ2-5; TRBD1 aligns across 9 bases. Germline V gene lookup returns CDR1 SGHRS and CDR2 YFSETQ. This CDR3 spans 15 amino acids. The ends lost 3 bases at V and 5 bases at J; junction bases unmatched: 8. As DNA, the CDR3 is TGCGCCAGCAGCTCGGACAGGGGTTTTGGCGAGACCCAGTACTTC. It specifies CASSSDRGFGETQYF. The variable domain in full, completed from reference TRBV5-1 and TRBJ2-5, reads KAGVTQTPRYLIKTRGQQVTLSCSPISGHRSVSWYQQTPGQGLQFLFEYFSETQRNKGNFPGRFSGRQFSNSRSEMNVSTLELGDSALYLCASSSDRGFGETQYFGPGTRLLVL.